This is a list of T cell receptor beta chains from one sample in a study of TIL therapy for anti-PD-1-resistant metastatic lung cancer. Method: immunoSEQ multiplex PCR; TCRdb's copy keeps in-frame clones and lacks some. Altogether about 59,000 clones are present, less than 85% being singletons, with the ten largest covering 1.8%. The sample was blood, taken at baseline. The source of these receptors is a person between 25 and 80 years old with non-small cell lung cancer. Both conserved end residues are part of each CDR3. The D gene is left open where the match is weak. Clone size appears in some rows only: once, few, many, or a class for an expanded clone.

CASSYSSTAVYGYTF	TGTGCCAGCAGTTACTCGTCAACAGCCGTGTATGGCTACACCTTC	TRBV6-5	TRBJ1-2	NA	NA
CSVAHGYEQYF	TGCAGCGTTGCACATGGCTACGAGCAGTACTTC	TRBV29-1	TRBJ2-7	NA	NA
CASSSGVAGSTDTQYF	TGTGCCAGCAGCTCCGGGGTAGCGGGGTCCACAGATACGCAGTATTTT	TRBV7-3	TRBJ2-3	few	TRBD2
CASSQDMAGGPQGETQYF	TGTGCCAGCAGCCAAGATATGGCGGGGGGGCCTCAGGGGGAGACCCAGTACTTC	TRBV4-2	TRBJ2-5	NA	TRBD2
CASSIERQSSGYTF	TGTGCCAGTAGTATAGAACGGCAGTCGTCTGGCTACACCTTC	TRBV19	TRBJ1-2	few	NA
CASSQLQTDYNEQFF	TGCGCCAGCAGCCAACTTCAGACAGATTACAATGAGCAGTTCTTC	TRBV4-1	TRBJ2-1	once	NA
CASSPSGVTQYF	TGTGCCAGCAGCCCGAGTGGAGTTACGCAGTATTTT	TRBV5-4	TRBJ2-3	NA	NA
CAWSPEPSTDTQYF	TGTGCCTGGAGCCCAGAGCCTAGCACAGATACGCAGTATTTT	TRBV30	TRBJ2-3	NA	NA
CAWSGDRSYNEQFF	TGTGCCTGGAGTGGGGACAGGTCCTACAATGAGCAGTTCTTC	TRBV30	TRBJ2-1	few	TRBD1
CASSQHRRGWEQYF	TGTGCCAGCAGCCAACATCGGAGGGGCTGGGAGCAGTACTTC	TRBV16	TRBJ2-7	few	NA
CASGLRLAGVPDTQYF	TGCGCCAGCGGGCTCCGACTAGCGGGGGTCCCAGATACGCAGTATTTT	TRBV10-2	TRBJ2-3	NA	TRBD2
CASSSVGLYMNTEAFF	TGTGCCAGCAGCTCGGTCGGCTTATACATGAACACTGAAGCTTTCTTT	TRBV11-3	TRBJ1-1	NA	NA
CASSPTDGNQPQHF	TGCGCCAGCAGCCCGACGGATGGCAATCAGCCCCAGCATTTT	TRBV5-1	TRBJ1-5	few	NA
CAWSVRFWQGDEQYF	TGTGCCTGGAGTGTAAGGTTTTGGCAGGGTGACGAGCAGTACTTC	TRBV30	TRBJ2-7	few	NA
CASSYSPPAELFF	TGTGCCAGCAGTTACTCGCCACCGGCGGAACTGTTTTTT	TRBV6-5	TRBJ1-4	NA	NA
CASRPSGTENTEAFF	TGTGCCAGCAGACCGTCCGGGACTGAGAACACTGAAGCTTTCTTT	TRBV6-5	TRBJ1-1	NA	NA
CASSTQTGLITEAFF	TGTGCCAGCAGTACCCAGACAGGGCTGATCACTGAAGCTTTCTTT	TRBV6-1	TRBJ1-1	NA	TRBD1
CASSLKRNTEAFF	TGTGCCAGCAGCTTAAAGAGGAACACTGAAGCTTTCTTT	TRBV7-2	TRBJ1-1	NA	NA
CASSLVLGRSTVQYF	TGTGCCAGCAGCTTAGTTCTTGGCAGATCTACGGTGCAGTACTTC	TRBV11-2	TRBJ2-7	NA	NA
CASSAASGSSYEQYF	TGTGCCAGCAGCGCGGCTAGCGGGAGCTCCTACGAGCAGTACTTC	TRBV9	TRBJ2-7	NA	TRBD2
CASSLHHQGSGSQPQHF	TGTGCCAGCAGCTTGCACCATCAGGGAAGTGGTAGCCAGCCCCAGCATTTT	TRBV5-6	TRBJ1-5	NA	NA
CASRRTGGGGYTF	TGTGCCAGCAGACGGACAGGGGGAGGTGGCTACACCTTC	TRBV27	TRBJ1-2	medium-sized	TRBD1
CASSEQGMGNSPLHF	TGTGCCAGCAGCGAACAGGGGATGGGGAATTCACCCCTCCACTTT	TRBV6-5	TRBJ1-6	once	TRBD1
CASSPATDRPEGEAFF	TGCGCCAGCAGCCCAGCCACCGACAGGCCGGAGGGTGAAGCTTTCTTT	TRBV4-1	TRBJ1-1	NA	NA
CAISTQGGSYEQYF	TGTGCCATCAGTACCCAAGGAGGCTCCTACGAGCAGTACTTC	TRBV10-3	TRBJ2-7	NA	NA
CASSIANGYTF	TGTGCCAGCAGCATCGCCAATGGCTACACCTTC	TRBV7-2	TRBJ1-2	NA	NA
CASSLGPRWASNQPQHF	TGTGCCAGCAGCTTAGGACCCCGTTGGGCCAGCAATCAGCCCCAGCATTTT	TRBV11-2	TRBJ1-5	NA	NA
CASSYRGLGNEQFF	TGTGCCAGCAGTTACAGGGGGCTTGGGAATGAGCAGTTCTTC	TRBV6-5	TRBJ2-1	NA	TRBD1
CATSRALAGADTGELFF	TGTGCCACCAGCAGAGCGTTAGCGGGAGCGGACACCGGGGAGCTGTTTTTT	TRBV15	TRBJ2-2	NA	TRBD2
CASSLGRSPPEQYF	TGTGCCAGCAGCTTAGGGCGGTCACCCCCCGAGCAGTACTTC	TRBV7-2	TRBJ2-7	once	NA
CASSLIPSQETQYF	TGCGCCAGCAGCTTAATTCCCAGCCAAGAGACCCAGTACTTC	TRBV5-1	TRBJ2-5	NA	NA